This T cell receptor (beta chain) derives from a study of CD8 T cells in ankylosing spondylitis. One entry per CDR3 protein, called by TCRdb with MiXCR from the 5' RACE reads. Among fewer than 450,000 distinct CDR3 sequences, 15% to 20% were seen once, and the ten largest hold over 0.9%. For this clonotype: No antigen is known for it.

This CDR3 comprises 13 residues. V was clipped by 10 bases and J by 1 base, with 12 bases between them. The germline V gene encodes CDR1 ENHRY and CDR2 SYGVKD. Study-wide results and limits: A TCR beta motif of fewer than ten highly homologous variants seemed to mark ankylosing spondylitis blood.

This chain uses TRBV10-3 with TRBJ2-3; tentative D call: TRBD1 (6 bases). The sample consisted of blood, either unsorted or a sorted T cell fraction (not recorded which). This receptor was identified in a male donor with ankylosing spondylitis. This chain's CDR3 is CATSEGGTDTQYF. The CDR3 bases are TGTGCCACGTCAGAGGGGGGCACAGATACGCAGTATTTT.